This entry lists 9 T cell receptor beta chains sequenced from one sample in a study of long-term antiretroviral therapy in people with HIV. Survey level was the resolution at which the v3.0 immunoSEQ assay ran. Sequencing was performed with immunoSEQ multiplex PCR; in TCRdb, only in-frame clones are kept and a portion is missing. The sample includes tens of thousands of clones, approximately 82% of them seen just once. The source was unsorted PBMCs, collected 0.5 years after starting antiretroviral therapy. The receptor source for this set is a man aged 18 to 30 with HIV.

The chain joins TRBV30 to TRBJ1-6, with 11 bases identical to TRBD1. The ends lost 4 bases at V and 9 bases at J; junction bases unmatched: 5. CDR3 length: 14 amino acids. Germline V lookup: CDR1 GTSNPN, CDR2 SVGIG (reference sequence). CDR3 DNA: TGTGCCTGGAAGGGACAGGGGGATGGTTCACCCCTCCACTTT. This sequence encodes CAWKGQGDGSPLHF.

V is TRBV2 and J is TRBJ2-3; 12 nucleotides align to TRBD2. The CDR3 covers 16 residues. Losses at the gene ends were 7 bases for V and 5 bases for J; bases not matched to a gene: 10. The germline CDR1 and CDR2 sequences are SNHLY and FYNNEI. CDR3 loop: CASTRTSGILGDTQYF. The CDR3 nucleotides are TGTGCCAGCACCCGGACTAGCGGGATTTTAGGAGATACGCAGTATTTT.

The chain's CDR3 is CASSPRGVSYEQYF. The CDR3 nucleotides are TGTGCCAGCAGTCCCCGAGGAGTATCCTACGAGCAGTACTTC. V usage is TRBV27 and J usage is TRBJ2-7, with D uncertain. This CDR3 comprises 14 residues. V lost 5 bases, J lost 1 base, and 12 bases lay in between. The germline gives CDR1 MNHEY, CDR2 SMNVEV (reference sequence).

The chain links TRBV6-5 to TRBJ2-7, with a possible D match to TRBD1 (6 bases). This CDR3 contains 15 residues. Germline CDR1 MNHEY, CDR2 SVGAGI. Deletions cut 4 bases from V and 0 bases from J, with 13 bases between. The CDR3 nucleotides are TGTGCCAGCAGTTTTTTTGGACAGAGCTCCTACGAGCAGTACTTC. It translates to CASSFFGQSSYEQYF.

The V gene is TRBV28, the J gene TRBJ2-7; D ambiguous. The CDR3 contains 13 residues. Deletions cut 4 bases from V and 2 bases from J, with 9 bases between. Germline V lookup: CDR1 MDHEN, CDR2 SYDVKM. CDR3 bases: TGTGCCAGCAGTTCCGGGTTACCCTACGAGCAGTACTTC. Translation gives CASSSGLPYEQYF.

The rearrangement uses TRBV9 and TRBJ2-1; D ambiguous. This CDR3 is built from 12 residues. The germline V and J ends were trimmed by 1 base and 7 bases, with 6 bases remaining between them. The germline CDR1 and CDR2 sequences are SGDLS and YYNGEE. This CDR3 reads CASSVPPNEQFF. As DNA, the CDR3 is TGTGCCAGCAGCGTACCTCCGAATGAGCAGTTCTTC. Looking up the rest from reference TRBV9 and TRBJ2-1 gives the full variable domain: DSGVTQTPKHLITATGQRVTLRCSPRSGDLSVYWYQQSLDQGLQFLIQYYNGEERAKGNILERFSAQQFPDLHSELNLSSLELGDSALYFCASSVPPNEQFFGPGTRLTVL.

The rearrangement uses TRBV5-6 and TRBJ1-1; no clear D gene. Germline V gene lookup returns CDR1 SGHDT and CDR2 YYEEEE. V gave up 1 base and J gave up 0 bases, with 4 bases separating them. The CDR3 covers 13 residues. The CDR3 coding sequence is TGTGCCAGCAGCTTGACAGTGAACACTGAAGCTTTCTTT. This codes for CASSLTVNTEAFF.

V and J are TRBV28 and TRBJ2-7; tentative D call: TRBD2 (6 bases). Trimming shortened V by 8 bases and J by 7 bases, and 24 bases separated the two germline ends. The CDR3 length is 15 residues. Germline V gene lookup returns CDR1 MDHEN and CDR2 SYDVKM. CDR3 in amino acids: CASYPRYGTSVEQYF. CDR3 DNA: TGTGCCAGCTACCCCCGATACGGGACTTCAGTGGAGCAGTACTTC.

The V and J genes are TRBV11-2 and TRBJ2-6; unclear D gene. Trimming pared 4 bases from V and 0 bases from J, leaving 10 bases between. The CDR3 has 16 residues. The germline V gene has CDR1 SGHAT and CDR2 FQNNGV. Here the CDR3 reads CASSSGRFSGANVLTF. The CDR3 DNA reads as TGTGCCAGCAGCTCTGGACGGTTCTCTGGGGCCAACGTCCTGACTTTC.